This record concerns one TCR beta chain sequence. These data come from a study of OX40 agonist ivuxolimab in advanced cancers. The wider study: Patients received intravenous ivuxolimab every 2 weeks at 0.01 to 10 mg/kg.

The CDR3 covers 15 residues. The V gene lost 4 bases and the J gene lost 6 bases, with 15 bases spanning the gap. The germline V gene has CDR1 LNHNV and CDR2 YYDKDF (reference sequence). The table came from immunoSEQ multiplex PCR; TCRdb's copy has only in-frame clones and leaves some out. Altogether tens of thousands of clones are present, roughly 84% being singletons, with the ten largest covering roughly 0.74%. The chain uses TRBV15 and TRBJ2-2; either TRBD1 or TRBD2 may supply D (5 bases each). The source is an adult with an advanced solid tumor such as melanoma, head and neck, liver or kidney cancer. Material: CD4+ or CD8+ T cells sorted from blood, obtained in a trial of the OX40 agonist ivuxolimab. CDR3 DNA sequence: TGTGCCACCAGCATAAGGTCCCGGGGCGCCGGGGAGCTGTTTTTT. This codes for CATSIRSRGAGELFF.